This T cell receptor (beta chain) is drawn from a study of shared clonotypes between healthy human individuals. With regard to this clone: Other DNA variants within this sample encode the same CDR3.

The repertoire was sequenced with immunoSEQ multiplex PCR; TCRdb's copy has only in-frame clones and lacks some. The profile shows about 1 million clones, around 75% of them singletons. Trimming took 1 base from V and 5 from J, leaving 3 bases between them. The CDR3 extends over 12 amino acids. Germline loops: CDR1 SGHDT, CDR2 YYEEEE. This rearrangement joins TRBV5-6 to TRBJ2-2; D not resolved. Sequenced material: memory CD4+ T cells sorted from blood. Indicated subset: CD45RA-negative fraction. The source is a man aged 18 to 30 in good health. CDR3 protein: CASSLSTGELFF. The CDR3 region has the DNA TGTGCCAGCAGCTTGTCAACCGGGGAGCTGTTTTTT.